This is a list of T cell receptor beta chains from one sample in a study of CD8 T cells in Susac syndrome. TCRdb passed the immunoSEQ multiplex PCR reads through MiXCR, listing each CDR3 protein once. The sample gives roughly 180,000 distinct CDR3 sequences, 85% to 95% of which show up once; around 0.09% is in the top ten. Sequencing input: CD4+ T cells from PBMCs. The receptors were gathered from a human donor with multiple sclerosis. Each CDR3 is given with its conserved first and last residue. The order of the fields is CDR3 protein, CDR3 DNA, V gene, D gene, J gene, clone size. D genes are given only for firm matches. Not all rows give a size; the values are once, few, many and, for expanded clones, a class.

CDR3aa: CSAPGGTYEQYF
CDR3nt: TGCAGTGCTCCGGGTGGAACCTACGAGCAGTACTTC
v_gene: TRBV20-1
d_gene: NA
j_gene: TRBJ2-7
abundance: NA

CDR3aa: CASSPDGGSEAFF
CDR3nt: TGTGCCAGCAGCCCTGACGGGGGTAGTGAAGCTTTCTTT
v_gene: TRBV7-3
d_gene: NA
j_gene: TRBJ1-1
abundance: once

CDR3aa: CASSLAHPPDTQYF
CDR3nt: TGTGCCAGCAGCTTAGCCCACCCTCCTGATACGCAGTATTTT
v_gene: TRBV7-2
d_gene: NA
j_gene: TRBJ2-3
abundance: NA

CDR3aa: CASSLPWPPRNEQYF
CDR3nt: TGTGCCAGCAGCCTACCCTGGCCCCCCAGGAACGAGCAGTACTTC
v_gene: TRBV7-2
d_gene: NA
j_gene: TRBJ2-7
abundance: NA

CDR3aa: CASSLGAGSYQETQYF
CDR3nt: TGCGCCAGCAGCTTAGGGGCAGGCTCGTACCAAGAGACCCAGTACTTC
v_gene: TRBV5-1
d_gene: NA
j_gene: TRBJ2-5
abundance: NA

CDR3aa: CASSPDGPSGGNEQFF
CDR3nt: TGCGCCAGCAGCCCGGACGGACCTAGCGGGGGCAATGAGCAGTTCTTC
v_gene: TRBV5-1
d_gene: TRBD2
j_gene: TRBJ2-1
abundance: NA

CDR3aa: CASSLEGMGNQPQHF
CDR3nt: TGTGCCAGCAGTTTAGAAGGGATGGGCAATCAGCCCCAGCATTTT
v_gene: TRBV28
d_gene: NA
j_gene: TRBJ1-5
abundance: once

CDR3aa: CASSHFGGGAGNEQFF
CDR3nt: TGTGCCAGCAGCCATTTCGGCGGGGGGGCCGGTAATGAGCAGTTCTTC
v_gene: TRBV3-1
d_gene: TRBD2
j_gene: TRBJ2-1
abundance: NA

CDR3aa: CASSVGGGRPNTEAFF
CDR3nt: TGTGCCAGCAGCGTAGGTGGGGGCAGACCGAACACTGAAGCTTTCTTT
v_gene: TRBV9
d_gene: NA
j_gene: TRBJ1-1
abundance: once

CDR3aa: CASSFWPDTQYF
CDR3nt: TGTGCCAGCAGTTTCTGGCCGGATACGCAGTATTTT
v_gene: TRBV27
d_gene: NA
j_gene: TRBJ2-3
abundance: NA

CDR3aa: CASSFLAGAFKQFF
CDR3nt: TGTGCCAGCAGCTTCTTAGCGGGGGCCTTCAAGCAGTTCTTC
v_gene: TRBV7-6
d_gene: TRBD2
j_gene: TRBJ2-1
abundance: NA

CDR3aa: CASSLGQPNEQFF
CDR3nt: TGTGCCAGCAGCTTAGGACAGCCTAATGAGCAGTTCTTC
v_gene: TRBV7-2
d_gene: NA
j_gene: TRBJ2-1
abundance: NA

CDR3aa: CATSVGGHGEETQYF
CDR3nt: TGTGCCACCAGTGTCGGTGGACATGGGGAGGAGACCCAGTACTTC
v_gene: TRBV24-1
d_gene: NA
j_gene: TRBJ2-5
abundance: NA

CDR3aa: CASSLARGILEQYF
CDR3nt: TGTGCCAGCTCACTGGCCCGGGGGATCCTCGAGCAGTACTTC
v_gene: TRBV18
d_gene: NA
j_gene: TRBJ2-7
abundance: NA

CDR3aa: CAWSPAVGIGGNTIYF
CDR3nt: TGTGCCTGGAGTCCGGCTGTCGGGATCGGCGGAAACACCATATATTTT
v_gene: TRBV30
d_gene: NA
j_gene: TRBJ1-3
abundance: NA

CDR3aa: CSAQGGTRLQYF
CDR3nt: TGCAGTGCCCAGGGGGGGACCCGACTTCAGTACTTC
v_gene: TRBV20-1
d_gene: NA
j_gene: TRBJ2-4
abundance: NA

CDR3aa: CASSLASTPPIYEQYF
CDR3nt: TGTGCCAGCAGCTTAGCGTCGACTCCGCCAATCTACGAGCAGTACTTC
v_gene: TRBV7-8
d_gene: NA
j_gene: TRBJ2-7
abundance: NA

CDR3aa: CASSAGQPTNTGELFF
CDR3nt: TGTGCCAGCAGCGCGGGACAGCCTACGAACACCGGGGAGCTGTTTTTT
v_gene: TRBV11-2
d_gene: NA
j_gene: TRBJ2-2
abundance: NA

CDR3aa: CSDTGILSNQPQHF
CDR3nt: TGCAGCGACACAGGGATACTTAGCAATCAGCCCCAGCATTTT
v_gene: TRBV29-1
d_gene: NA
j_gene: TRBJ1-5
abundance: NA

CDR3aa: CASSWGTHSNQPQHF
CDR3nt: TGTGCCAGCAGTTGGGGAACTCATAGCAATCAGCCCCAGCATTTT
v_gene: TRBV6-2/TRBV6-3
d_gene: NA
j_gene: TRBJ1-5
abundance: NA

CDR3aa: CASSFAGQALAFF
CDR3nt: TGCGCCAGCAGCTTTGCGGGACAGGCTCTCGCTTTCTTT
v_gene: TRBV5-1
d_gene: TRBD1
j_gene: TRBJ1-1
abundance: NA

CDR3aa: CASSPEQGAYEQYF
CDR3nt: TGTGCCAGCAGCCCGGAGCAGGGGGCCTACGAGCAGTACTTC
v_gene: TRBV3-1
d_gene: TRBD1
j_gene: TRBJ2-7
abundance: NA

CDR3aa: CAWSVRPGDSSPLHF
CDR3nt: TGTGCCTGGAGTGTACGGCCAGGAGACTCTTCACCCCTCCACTTT
v_gene: TRBV30
d_gene: NA
j_gene: TRBJ1-6
abundance: NA

CDR3aa: CSARPTGGNTEAFF
CDR3nt: TGCAGTGCTAGACCCACCGGGGGGAACACTGAAGCTTTCTTT
v_gene: TRBV20-1
d_gene: NA
j_gene: TRBJ1-1
abundance: NA

CDR3aa: CASSSNPGRYEQYF
CDR3nt: TGCGCCAGCAGCTCAAATCCGGGACGATACGAGCAGTACTTC
v_gene: TRBV5-1
d_gene: NA
j_gene: TRBJ2-7
abundance: NA

CDR3aa: CASSLRLAGAIDTQYF
CDR3nt: TGTGCCAGCAGCCTACGACTAGCGGGAGCAATAGATACGCAGTATTTT
v_gene: TRBV7-2
d_gene: TRBD2
j_gene: TRBJ2-3
abundance: NA